Sequencing of this T cell receptor beta chain was carried out in a study of T cell responses to AZD1222 COVID-19 vaccine. Findings of the study overall: The study found vaccine-associated CD4 TCRs spanning spike, dominant at 160-218 and 743-854.

Only in-frame clones appear in the TCRdb table, and some are missing; sequencing was by immunoSEQ multiplex PCR. This table holds about 85,000 clones, roughly nine tenths found once. The CDR3 has 15 residues. Germline V CDR1 and CDR2: GTSNPN, SVGIG (reference sequence). V lost 3 bases and J lost 8, with 19 bases in between. Of note for this clone: Its antigen is not known.

The clonotype originates from an adult in good health. The starting material was peripheral blood, obtained on day 0 of AZD1222 vaccination. The chain employs TRBV30 and TRBJ1-4; no definite D call. The CDR3: CAWREPLPNGEKLFF. In DNA form, the CDR3 reads TGTGCCTGGAGGGAACCATTGCCTAACGGAGAAAAACTGTTTTTT.